These 19 T cell receptor beta chains originate from one sample sequenced in a study of T cells after yellow fever vaccination. Using its own MiXCR run on the 5' RACE reads, TCRdb lists one record per CDR3 protein. The top ten clones hold roughly two fifths of a sample with tens of thousands of distinct CDR3 sequences, just under 8% of them seen once. Sequenced material: CD8+ T cells sorted from PBMCs, taken on the day of the yellow fever booster vaccination. The receptors here all came from a man in his thirties or forties who received the YFV17D yellow fever vaccine.

This clonotype was seen more than once but under ten times. The J gene is TRBJ2-7, the V gene TRBV7-2; TRBD1 matches 7 bases. The germline V gene encodes CDR1 SGHTA and CDR2 FQGNSA. After removal of 5 bases from V and 3 bases from J, the junction contained 4 bases not matched to a gene. This CDR3 comprises 13 residues. The CDR3 reads CASSPTGVYEQYF. The CDR3, as DNA: TGTGCCAGCAGCCCTACAGGGGTCTACGAGCAGTACTTC.

V and J are TRBV12-3 or TRBV12-4 and TRBJ1-4; no reliable D call. The CDR3 contains 13 residues. V was clipped by 7 bases and J by 4 bases, with 10 bases between them. CDR3 protein: CASIGGNNEKLFF. The CDR3 DNA sequence: TGTGCCAGCATCGGAGGGAATAATGAAAAACTGTTTTTT.

This clonotype was counted a few times. The chain uses TRBV7-6 and TRBJ2-5, with 13 bases lining up with TRBD2. Germline-derived CDR1 and CDR2 are SGHVS and FNYEAQ. The J segment lost 4 bases and the V segment lost 5 bases, leaving 7 bases of the junction unmatched. The CDR3 contains 16 residues. In nucleotides, the CDR3 is TGTGCCAGCAGCGGGGGACTAGCGGGACGGGGAGAGACCCAGTACTTC. Protein product: CASSGGLAGRGETQYF.

This clonotype was found a few times. V is TRBV10-3 and J is TRBJ2-1; D is perhaps TRBD1 (5 bases). The CDR3 covers 13 residues. Per germline, CDR1 ENHRY and CDR2 SYGVKD. V lost 3 bases and J lost 8, with 11 bases in between. The CDR3 loop is CAISEQERDEQFF. The CDR3 DNA follows: TGTGCCATCAGTGAACAGGAAAGGGATGAGCAGTTCTTC.

The V call is TRBV19, the J call TRBJ1-1, with unresolved D. V lost 6 bases and J 2 bases, leaving 13 bases between the germline ends. Germline V gives CDR1 LNHDA, CDR2 SQIVND (reference sequence). This CDR3 spans 14 amino acids. The CDR3 DNA sequence: TGTGCCAGTAGCCAACGGCGAGGAAACACTGAAGCTTTCTTT. It specifies CASSQRRGNTEAFF.

The J gene is TRBJ2-7, the V gene TRBV5-1; 7 bases are shared with TRBD1. The CDR3 sequence is 14 residues long. Germline lookup yields CDR1 SGHRS and CDR2 YFSETQ. V trimming: 2 bases; J trimming: 4 bases; junction bases outside the gene matches: 6. Written as DNA, the CDR3 is TGCGCCAGCAGCTTAGACAGGGTAGAATACGAGCAGTACTTC. Encoded protein: CASSLDRVEYEQYF. The entire variable domain, with the rest obtained from reference TRBV5-1 and TRBJ2-7, is as follows: KAGVTQTPRYLIKTRGQQVTLSCSPISGHRSVSWYQQTPGQGLQFLFEYFSETQRNKGNFPGRFSGRQFSNSRSEMNVSTLELGDSALYLCASSLDRVEYEQYFGPGTRLTVT.

This clonotype was detected a few times. J is TRBJ2-3 and V is TRBV7-8; weak D call: TRBD2 (6 bases). CDR1 and CDR2 from the germline V gene are SGHVS and FQNEAQ. The CDR3 runs to 14 residues. V lost 1 base to trimming and J lost 6 bases, with 11 bases between them. CDR3 nucleotides: TGTGCCAGCAGCTTAGACGGGAGTTTGGATACGCAGTATTTT. As protein: CASSLDGSLDTQYF.

This clonotype was picked up a small number of times. This chain uses TRBV15 with TRBJ2-5; 9 bases line up with TRBD2. This CDR3 contains 16 residues. CDR1 is LNHNV and CDR2 is YYDKDF in the germline V gene (reference sequence). The V segment lost 1 base and the J segment 3 bases; nucleotides outside the gene matches: 6. DNA for the CDR3: TGTGCCACCAGCAGAGGTTCTAGCGGGGCCAAAGAGACCCAGTACTTC. This encodes CATSRGSSGAKETQYF.

There are a few counts of this clonotype. This chain joins TRBV4-1 and TRBJ2-1, with 16 bases identical to TRBD2. V was pared by 4 bases and J by 9 bases, with 15 bases of the junction left unmatched. This CDR3 is 19 amino acids long. Germline CDR1 is MGHRA and CDR2 is YSYEKL. CDR3 nucleotide sequence: TGCGCCAGCAGCCCCCCGGGACTAGCGGGAGGGCCGAGTTCGGGTGAGCAGTTCTTC. Translating it yields CASSPPGLAGGPSSGEQFF.

The table lists this clonotype with a few counts. The chain has TRBV6-5 and TRBJ2-3; no clear D gene. The V gene lost 2 bases and the J gene lost 5 bases, with 8 bases spanning the gap. From germline, CDR1 is MNHEY and CDR2 SVGAGI. The CDR3 has 13 residues. CDR3 sequence reads: CASSYRLQDTQYF. The CDR3 DNA reads as TGTGCCAGCAGTTACCGGCTTCAAGATACGCAGTATTTT.

This clonotype appeared many times. The chain combines TRBV27 with TRBJ2-1; 11 bases map to TRBD2. The CDR3 sequence is 17 residues long. Germline V gives CDR1 MNHEY, CDR2 SMNVEV (reference sequence). V was pared by 4 bases and J by 8 bases, with 13 bases of the junction left unmatched. In DNA, the CDR3 is TGTGCCAGCAGTTCCGTGGGCCCAGGGACTAGCGGTTATGAGCAGTTCTTC. It yields the protein CASSSVGPGTSGYEQFF.

The rearrangement uses TRBV27 and TRBJ2-5, with 8 bases lining up with TRBD2. V gave up 6 bases and J gave up 5 bases; unmatched junction bases: 8. The CDR3 is 14 amino acids. CDR1 is MNHEY, CDR2 SMNVEV, per germline (reference sequence). CDR3 nucleotides: TGTGCCAGCAGATACTCGGGACTAGGGGAGACCCAGTACTTC. Amino acids: CASRYSGLGETQYF.

The genes are TRBV7-9 and TRBJ2-1; 7 positions match TRBD1. The germline CDR1 and CDR2 sequences are SEHNR and FQNEAQ (reference sequence). The CDR3 has 14 residues. J lost 9 bases, V lost 1 base, and 6 bases had no gene match. CDR3 coding DNA: TGTGCCAGCAGCTTAGATCTGGACAGGCTTGAGCAGTTCTTC. Protein sequence: CASSLDLDRLEQFF.

The J gene is TRBJ2-3, the V gene TRBV6-2 or TRBV6-3; D is undetermined. The length of the CDR3 is 12 residues. Germline V lookup: CDR1 MNHEY, CDR2 SVGEGT. V lost 6 bases to trimming and J lost 6 bases, with 10 bases between them. The CDR3 DNA is TGTGCCAGCAGCCTCTTAACGGATACGCAGTATTTT. Encoded protein: CASSLLTDTQYF.

This clonotype was observed at least ten times. This rearrangement joins TRBV4-1 to TRBJ1-1; 7 positions agree with TRBD1. Trimming removed 6 bases from V and 3 bases from J; junction bases left unmatched: 7. The CDR3 has 14 amino acids. Germline CDR1 and CDR2: MGHRA and YSYEKL. The CDR3 is CASRVHRGDTEAFF. CDR3 nucleotides: TGCGCCAGCAGAGTGCACAGGGGAGACACTGAAGCTTTCTTT.

This chain connects TRBV10-3 to TRBJ2-1; 9 bases are shared with TRBD2. Germline lookup yields CDR1 ENHRY and CDR2 SYGVKD. With 0 bases clipped from V and 6 bases from J, the junction kept 3 bases outside the gene matches. The CDR3 extends over 15 amino acids. The CDR3 nucleotides are TGTGCCATCAGTGAGTCGGCGGGACTAGCCAATGAGCAGTTCTTC. This gives the protein CAISESAGLANEQFF.

Worth noting for this clonotype: A much larger clone sits a single nucleotide away, making a read error possible. The genes are TRBV29-1 and TRBJ2-1; possible D gene TRBD2, 6 bases. Germline V gene data show CDR1 as SQVTM and CDR2 as ANQGSEA. V was clipped by 7 bases and J by 12 bases, with 13 bases between them. The CDR3 is made up of 10 amino acids. CDR3 nucleotide sequence: TGCAGCGGGGAGGAGAGTGGGCAGTTCTTC. Translation gives CSGEESGQFF.

There are a few counts of this clonotype. V is TRBV3-1 and J is TRBJ2-1, with a weak D call TRBD2 (5 bases). The CDR3 extends over 16 amino acids. Germline CDR1 LGHDT, CDR2 YNNKEL (reference sequence). Trimming took 0 bases from V and 6 from J, leaving 15 bases between them. Here the CDR3 reads CASSQERGSTGNEQFF. As DNA, the CDR3 is TGTGCCAGCAGCCAAGAACGGGGTAGCACGGGCAATGAGCAGTTCTTC.

This clonotype was seen only a few times. This chain links TRBV5-1 with TRBJ2-1, with 10 bases lining up with TRBD2. J was trimmed by 9 bases and V by 3 bases; bases with no gene match: 6. This CDR3 contains 14 residues. Looked up from germline, CDR1 is SGHRS and CDR2 is YFSETQ. The CDR3 region is CASSSLAGGGEQFF. In DNA, the CDR3 is TGCGCCAGCAGCTCGTTAGCGGGAGGCGGTGAGCAGTTCTTC.